This entry lists 19 T cell receptor beta chains sequenced from one sample in a study of blood T cell repertoires in COVID-19. TCRdb's table, derived via immunoSEQ multiplex PCR, lists solely in-frame clones and lacks some. Counted here are about 130,000 clones, about 94% occurring once; the ten biggest clones make up about 1.9%. The source material was peripheral blood. The receptors were sampled from a man aged 50 or older with COVID-19, enrolled during active disease.

The chain has TRBV7-2 and TRBJ1-2; TRBD1 might be the D (5 bases). Trimming pared 4 bases from V and 8 bases from J, leaving 17 bases between. This CDR3 is 14 amino acids long. Germline V gene sequence: CDR1 SGHTA, CDR2 FQGNSA. The CDR3 sequence: CASSSQTAGRGYTF. As DNA, the CDR3 is TGTGCCAGCAGCTCACAGACAGCGGGGCGAGGCTACACCTTC.

The chain joins TRBV27 to TRBJ2-7; 10 bases are a match to TRBD1. V lost 10 bases to trimming and J lost 5 bases; unmatched junction nucleotides: 8. CDR1 and CDR2 from the germline V gene are MNHEY and SMNVEV (reference sequence). This CDR3 spans 13 amino acids. The CDR3 sequence is CATGTGVWDEQYF. CDR3 coding DNA: TGTGCCACAGGGACAGGGGTTTGGGACGAGCAGTACTTC.

The chain has TRBV7-9 and TRBJ1-1; D remains unclear. CDR1 and CDR2 from the germline V gene are SEHNR and FQNEAQ (reference sequence). This CDR3 is built from 13 residues. The ends were cut back, 5 bases at V and 4 bases at J, with 11 bases in the middle. The CDR3, as DNA: TGTGCCAGCAGCAATGGTCGGGGCACTGAAGCTTTCTTT. It specifies CASSNGRGTEAFF.

This clone has a single count. The chain links TRBV11-3 to TRBJ2-7, with D possibly matching TRBD1 (5 bases). The CDR3 runs 14 residues. V was pared by 4 bases and J by 7 bases, with 17 bases between. CDR1 SGHNT and CDR2 YENEEA come from the germline V gene. Written as DNA, the CDR3 is TGTGCCAGCAGCTCTGTGGCATCTGGGGCGGAGCAGTACGTC. Its translation is CASSSVASGAEQYV.

The chain is built from TRBV11-2 and TRBJ2-7, with D perhaps matching TRBD1 (5 bases). CDR1 and CDR2 (germline): SGHAT, FQNNGV. Deletions cut 1 base from V and 2 bases from J, with 15 bases between. This CDR3 spans 16 amino acids. This chain's CDR3 is CASSLGLARGTYEQYF. CDR3 DNA sequence: TGTGCCAGCAGCTTAGGGTTGGCTAGGGGAACCTACGAGCAGTACTTC.

This clone was counted once. The V call is TRBV12-3 or TRBV12-4, the J call TRBJ2-2; 7 bases match TRBD2. V was pared by 6 bases and J by 6 bases, with 4 bases of the junction left unmatched. The CDR3 loop spans 13 amino acids. The CDR3 DNA is TGTGCCAGCAGCGGACTAGTCTCCGGGGAGCTGTTTTTT. This sequence encodes CASSGLVSGELFF.

The rearrangement uses TRBV3-1 (or the pseudogene TRBV3-2) and TRBJ1-4, with D perhaps TRBD1 (5 bases). The CDR3 totals 14 residues. V shed 8 bases and J shed 3 bases, with 13 bases lying between them. CDR1 and CDR2 (germline): LGHDT, YNNKEL (reference sequence). CDR3: CASRLDSSNEKLFF. In DNA form, the CDR3 reads TGTGCCAGCCGTTTAGACAGTTCTAATGAAAAACTGTTTTTT.

This clone has a single count. This chain connects TRBV9 to TRBJ2-1, with a tentative D call TRBD2 (5 bases). This CDR3 contains 15 residues. With 5 bases removed from V and 0 bases from J, the gap between germline ends came to 12 bases. The V gene's germline CDR1 is SGDLS and CDR2 YYNGEE. DNA of the CDR3: TGTGCCAGCAGTGAGGGATTTTTCTCCTACAATGAGCAGTTCTTC. It translates to CASSEGFFSYNEQFF.

This rearrangement joins TRBV11-2 to TRBJ1-3; TRBD1 matches at 9 bases. The ends lost 4 bases at V and 8 bases at J; junction bases unmatched: 6. The length of the CDR3 is 14 residues. Per germline, CDR1 SGHAT and CDR2 FQNNGV. In DNA, the CDR3 is TGTGCCAGCAGCTGGGGACAGGGCGGGGACACCATATATTTT. This sequence encodes CASSWGQGGDTIYF.

This clone was seen a handful of times. The chain links TRBV27 to TRBJ2-7; no reliable D call. This CDR3 has 13 residues. The V and J ends lost 3 bases and 0 bases respectively, with 6 bases between them. The germline V gene encodes CDR1 MNHEY and CDR2 SMNVEV (reference sequence). Here the CDR3 reads CASSFPGSYEQYF. DNA of the CDR3: TGTGCCAGCAGTTTTCCGGGCTCCTACGAGCAGTACTTC.

This chain joins TRBV19 and TRBJ1-1; no clear D gene. The CDR3 totals 13 residues. V gave up 5 bases and J gave up 3 bases, with 10 bases separating them. Germline V CDR1 and CDR2: LNHDA, SQIVND (reference sequence). This CDR3 reads CASSPIMDTEAFF. The CDR3 bases are TGTGCCAGTAGTCCTATAATGGACACTGAAGCTTTCTTT.

This clone was picked up a small number of times. The chain has TRBV19 and TRBJ1-2, with D possibly matching TRBD1 (5 bases). Germline loops: CDR1 LNHDA, CDR2 SQIVND (reference sequence). Trimming took off 5 bases at V and 8 bases at J, with 18 bases between the two ends. The CDR3 has 14 amino acids. CDR3 protein: CASSGTDSLVGYTF. Here the CDR3 DNA reads TGTGCCAGTAGTGGCACCGACAGTCTTGTAGGCTACACCTTC.

V usage is TRBV6-5 and J usage is TRBJ2-7, with a possible D match to TRBD1 (6 bases). There are 13 residues in the CDR3. V was cut by 8 bases and J by 3 bases, with 14 bases left in between. Germline CDR1 and CDR2: MNHEY and SVGAGI. This CDR3 is CASRTETYYEQYF. The CDR3 bases are TGTGCCAGCCGGACAGAAACCTACTACGAGCAGTACTTC.

The V and J genes are TRBV19 and TRBJ1-4; maybe TRBD1 (6 bases). Germline V gene data show CDR1 as LNHDA and CDR2 as SQIVND (reference sequence). The CDR3 contains 18 residues. Trimming left V 6 bases short and J 7 bases short, with 27 bases between. CDR3 nucleotides: TGTGCCAGTAGCCAAGGCCGGCAGGGGCTTTCCATTCCTGAAAAACTGTTTTTT. Residues: CASSQGRQGLSIPEKLFF.

V usage is TRBV3-1 (or the pseudogene TRBV3-2) and J usage is TRBJ1-1; D not certain. V was clipped by 1 base and J by 5 bases, with 8 bases between them. This CDR3 spans 13 amino acids. In germline, CDR1 is LGHDT, CDR2 YNNKEL (reference sequence). CDR3 coding DNA: TGTGCCAGCAGCCAAGTAAAGGAGACTGAAGCTTTCTTT. This gives the protein CASSQVKETEAFF.

The chain carries TRBV2 and TRBJ2-5; unclear D gene. This CDR3 is built from 15 residues. The V end was cut by 2 bases, the J end by 5 bases, with 15 bases between. From germline, CDR1 is SNHLY and CDR2 FYNNEI. This chain's CDR3 is CASSEPPSNGETQYF. CDR3 in DNA: TGTGCCAGCAGTGAACCCCCCTCAAACGGGGAGACCCAGTACTTC.

The rearrangement links TRBV14 to TRBJ2-5; TRBD2 is a possible D gene (5 bases). Germline values: CDR1 SGHDN, CDR2 FVKESK. V was cut by 3 bases and J by 5 bases, with 13 bases left in between. This CDR3 region has 14 residues. The CDR3 protein is CASSQLGVGETQYF. The DNA for the CDR3 is TGTGCCAGCAGCCAGTTGGGAGTGGGGGAGACCCAGTACTTC.

The rearrangement uses TRBV28 and TRBJ2-3, with a possible D match to TRBD2 (6 bases). Deletions cut 3 bases from V and 2 bases from J, with 18 bases between. CDR3 length: 17 amino acids. The germline CDR1 and CDR2 sequences are MDHEN and SYDVKM. The CDR3 region is CASSFDNTGATTDTQYF. Here the CDR3 DNA reads TGTGCCAGCAGTTTTGATAACACGGGAGCCACCACAGATACGCAGTATTTT.

This clone was detected once. The chain couples TRBV6-2 or TRBV6-3 to TRBJ2-4; 7 bases fit TRBD2. Germline CDR1 and CDR2: MNHEY and SVGEGT. This CDR3 has 13 amino acids. V shed 5 bases and J 9 bases; nucleotides not matched to a gene: 7. CDR3 nucleotides: TGTGCCAGCAGTAGGACTAGTAACGCCATTCAGTACTTC. This codes for CASSRTSNAIQYF.